Following are 10 T cell receptor beta chains from one sample sequenced in a study of T cell responses to AZD1222 COVID-19 vaccine (dated by TCRdb to about 2021). The method behind the library was the immunoSEQ multiplex PCR assay. The table comes from immuneACCESS by way of TCRdb, which keeps in-frame sequences with V and J called. Part of the clones is missing from these tables; in studies checked, under half for an unresolved V gene and the rest for unknown reasons. This sample has about 120,000 clones in its table, and around 90% of those were observed once. The top ten constitute under 3% of the sample. This specimen's time point label, per the study, means: about 28 days (+/-7) after the second vaccine dose. The source was peripheral blood, collected 28 days after the second AZD1222 dose. All receptors derive from an adult who received the AZD1222 COVID-19 vaccine.

This clone was seen just once. The J gene is TRBJ1-2, the V gene TRBV3-1 (or the pseudogene TRBV3-2); no clear D gene. The CDR3 is made up of 15 amino acids. Germline CDR1 reads LGHDT; CDR2 reads YNNKEL (reference sequence). The V gene lost 5 bases and the J gene lost 3 bases, with 16 bases spanning the gap. The CDR3 reads CASSLDEGLDYGYTF. Written as DNA, the CDR3 is TGTGCCAGCAGCTTAGACGAAGGACTCGACTATGGCTACACCTTC.

Here the CDR3 reads CASSVSWGRTEAFF. The CDR3, as DNA: TGTGCCAGCAGTGTGAGTTGGGGGAGAACTGAAGCTTTCTTT. This sequence joins TRBV2 and TRBJ1-1; TRBD1 is a possible D gene (5 bases). Germline CDR1 reads SNHLY; CDR2 reads FYNNEI. Trimming cost V 4 bases and J 5 bases, with 14 bases left between them. The CDR3 has 14 residues.

This sequence joins TRBV12-3 or TRBV12-4 and TRBJ1-2; possibly TRBD1 for D (5 bases). With 5 bases removed from V and 5 bases from J, the gap between germline ends came to 12 bases. This CDR3 region has 13 residues. The CDR3 DNA follows: TGTGCCAGCAGTCCAGGGATCCGATATGGCTACACCTTC. It specifies CASSPGIRYGYTF.

The V and J genes are TRBV25-1 and TRBJ2-3, with 11 bases identical to TRBD2. The CDR3 covers 16 residues. Per the germline V gene, CDR1 is MGHDK and CDR2 is SYGVNS. Trimming at V came to 3 bases and at J to 3 bases, leaving 5 bases not matched to a gene. The CDR3: CASSETSGVQTDTQYF. Here the CDR3 DNA reads TGTGCCAGCAGTGAGACTAGCGGGGTTCAGACAGATACGCAGTATTTT.

The chain joins TRBV4-3 to TRBJ2-6; D unresolved. Germline V gene lookup returns CDR1 LGHNA and CDR2 YSLEER. The CDR3 extends over 16 amino acids. Trimming took off 0 bases at V and 3 bases at J, with 9 bases between the two ends. The DNA of the CDR3 is TGCGCCAGCAGCCAAGATCTGTCGTATGGGGCCAACGTCCTGACTTTC. It specifies CASSQDLSYGANVLTF.

The chain has TRBV7-2 and TRBJ2-1, with unresolved D. Germline values: CDR1 SGHTA, CDR2 FQGNSA. V was clipped by 1 base and J by 2 bases, with 9 bases between them. This CDR3 spans 15 amino acids. The CDR3 DNA follows: TGTGCCAGCAGCTTAGATGGTCAGCCCTACAATGAGCAGTTCTTC. Protein product: CASSLDGQPYNEQFF.

The chain carries TRBV12-5 and TRBJ2-5, with D perhaps assigned TRBD1 or TRBD2 (5 bases each). Trimming removed 0 bases at V and 2 bases at J, with 16 bases between. The CDR3 has 17 residues. Germline CDR1 is LGHNT and CDR2 is FRNRAP. For the CDR3, the DNA is TGTGCTAGTGGTTTGGTCCTGACTGGGGGTATACAAGAGACCCAGTACTTC. Translation gives CASGLVLTGGIQETQYF.

The chain links TRBV5-1 to TRBJ2-3; possible D gene TRBD2, 6 bases. The length of the CDR3 is 14 residues. Looked up from germline, CDR1 is SGHRS and CDR2 is YFSETQ. Trimming took 4 bases from V and 4 from J, leaving 13 bases between them. Written as DNA, the CDR3 is TGCGCCAGCAGCGGAGGGACTCCGTCAGATACGCAGTATTTT. Its protein is CASSGGTPSDTQYF.

The rearrangement links TRBV18 to TRBJ1-1; tentatively, D is TRBD1 (5 bases). The CDR3 totals 15 residues. Trimming shortened V by 5 bases and J by 0 bases, and 13 bases separated the two germline ends. Germline CDR1 reads KGHSH; CDR2 reads LQKENI. CDR3 in amino acids: CASSVNRFMNTEAFF. The CDR3 DNA reads as TGTGCCAGCTCAGTCAACAGGTTTATGAACACTGAAGCTTTCTTT.

The rearrangement links TRBV28 to TRBJ1-1, with D maybe TRBD1 (5 bases). Germline V gene sequence: CDR1 MDHEN, CDR2 SYDVKM. The CDR3 covers 13 residues. V dropped 5 bases and J dropped 0 bases, with 7 bases sitting between them. The CDR3 is CASSPGVNTEAFF. DNA for the CDR3: TGTGCCAGCAGTCCGGGGGTGAACACTGAAGCTTTCTTT.